The rows below give T cell receptor beta chains drawn from one sample of a study of chemoradiotherapy in HPV16-positive cancers. Sequencing was performed with immunoSEQ multiplex PCR; in TCRdb, only in-frame clones are kept and a portion is missing. In the table there are tens of thousands of clones, roughly 90% of which are singletons. This material consisted of blood, taken from a patient who underwent chemoradiotherapy. These receptors came from a human donor with HPV-associated anogenital cancer. Both conserved end residues are part of each CDR3. The D gene is left open where the match is weak. Clone size appears in some rows only: once, few, many, or a class for an expanded clone.

clone_size: -; d_call: -; j_call: TRBJ2-2; v_call: TRBV5-5; cdr3_aa: CASSQGQNTGELFF; cdr3_nt: TGTGCCAGCAGCCAGGGACAGAACACCGGGGAGCTGTTTTTT
clone_size: -; d_call: -; j_call: TRBJ1-3; v_call: TRBV11-2; cdr3_aa: CASSPRDSGNTIYF; cdr3_nt: TGTGCCAGCAGCCCCAGGGATTCTGGAAACACCATATATTTT
clone_size: -; d_call: -; j_call: TRBJ2-1; v_call: TRBV11-1; cdr3_aa: CASSPGGSEVHEQFF; cdr3_nt: TGTGCCAGCAGCCCAGGCGGGTCCGAAGTACATGAGCAGTTCTTC
clone_size: -; d_call: -; j_call: TRBJ2-2; v_call: TRBV25-1; cdr3_aa: CASRRGTGTGELFF; cdr3_nt: TGTGCCAGCCGGAGGGGGACCGGCACCGGGGAGCTGTTTTTT
clone_size: once; d_call: TRBD1; j_call: TRBJ1-5; v_call: TRBV19; cdr3_aa: CASSIWGQTNQPQHF; cdr3_nt: TGTGCCAGTAGTATTTGGGGACAGACGAATCAGCCCCAGCATTTT
clone_size: -; d_call: -; j_call: TRBJ1-1; v_call: TRBV14; cdr3_aa: CASSPLFGTEAFF; cdr3_nt: TGTGCCAGCAGCCCCCTCTTTGGGACTGAAGCTTTCTTT
clone_size: -; d_call: TRBD1; j_call: TRBJ2-7; v_call: TRBV5-6; cdr3_aa: CASSLSPGTGYEQYF; cdr3_nt: TGTGCCAGCAGCTTGAGTCCCGGGACAGGGTACGAGCAGTACTTC
clone_size: -; d_call: TRBD2; j_call: TRBJ2-1; v_call: TRBV7-8; cdr3_aa: CASSLLAGGPSNEQFF; cdr3_nt: TGTGCCAGCAGCTTACTAGCGGGAGGGCCGAGCAATGAGCAGTTCTTC
clone_size: -; d_call: -; j_call: TRBJ2-2; v_call: TRBV29-1; cdr3_aa: CSANEGSGTGELFF; cdr3_nt: TGCAGCGCGAATGAGGGGAGTGGCACCGGGGAGCTGTTTTTT
clone_size: few; d_call: -; j_call: TRBJ1-2; v_call: TRBV15; cdr3_aa: CATSRGPTSAGYGYTF; cdr3_nt: TGTGCCACCAGCAGAGGGCCGACTTCAGCCGGCTATGGCTACACCTTC
clone_size: -; d_call: TRBD2; j_call: TRBJ2-5; v_call: TRBV11-2; cdr3_aa: CASSLGTSGEETQYF; cdr3_nt: TGTGCCAGCAGCTTGGGGACTAGCGGGGAAGAGACCCAGTACTTC
clone_size: -; d_call: -; j_call: TRBJ2-3; v_call: TRBV6-6; cdr3_aa: CASSWEGLSTDTQYF; cdr3_nt: TGTGCCAGCAGTTGGGAAGGATTGAGCACAGATACGCAGTATTTT
clone_size: -; d_call: -; j_call: TRBJ2-3; v_call: TRBV27; cdr3_aa: CASSFYRSTDTQYF; cdr3_nt: TGTGCCAGCAGTTTTTACAGGAGCACAGATACGCAGTATTTT
clone_size: -; d_call: -; j_call: TRBJ2-2; v_call: TRBV11-2; cdr3_aa: CASRHTAEEELFF; cdr3_nt: TGTGCCAGCAGACACACGGCGGAGGAGGAGCTGTTTTTT
clone_size: -; d_call: -; j_call: TRBJ2-7; v_call: TRBV30; cdr3_aa: CAWKNMRGNYEQYF; cdr3_nt: TGTGCCTGGAAAAACATGCGGGGCAACTACGAGCAGTACTTC
clone_size: -; d_call: TRBD2; j_call: TRBJ2-7; v_call: TRBV4-2; cdr3_aa: CASSQRIAGGHEQYF; cdr3_nt: TGTGCCAGCAGCCAGAGAATAGCGGGGGGGCACGAGCAGTACTTC
clone_size: -; d_call: TRBD1; j_call: TRBJ2-2; v_call: TRBV9; cdr3_aa: CASSAGQLPNGELFF; cdr3_nt: TGTGCCAGCAGCGCGGGACAGCTACCAAATGGGGAGCTGTTTTTT
clone_size: -; d_call: -; j_call: TRBJ2-1; v_call: TRBV5-5; cdr3_aa: CASSRLSSYNEQFF; cdr3_nt: TGTGCCAGCAGCCGCCTGAGCTCCTACAATGAGCAGTTCTTC
clone_size: -; d_call: TRBD2; j_call: TRBJ2-1; v_call: TRBV18; cdr3_aa: CASSPPGLAGRYNEQFF; cdr3_nt: TGTGCCAGCTCACCACCCGGCCTAGCGGGAAGATACAATGAGCAGTTCTTC
clone_size: -; d_call: -; j_call: TRBJ1-4; v_call: TRBV7-9; cdr3_aa: CASSLAGATNEKLFF; cdr3_nt: TGTGCCAGCAGCTTAGCAGGGGCAACTAATGAAAAACTGTTTTTT
clone_size: -; d_call: -; j_call: TRBJ2-4; v_call: TRBV5-1; cdr3_aa: CASSLAGVGNIQYF; cdr3_nt: TGCGCCAGCAGCTTGGCAGGGGTAGGAAACATTCAGTACTTC
clone_size: -; d_call: TRBD1; j_call: TRBJ2-5; v_call: TRBV2; cdr3_aa: CASSRDRQQETQYF; cdr3_nt: TGTGCCAGCAGTCGGGACAGGCAGCAAGAGACCCAGTACTTC
clone_size: -; d_call: -; j_call: TRBJ2-5; v_call: TRBV7-9; cdr3_aa: CASSLSETQYF; cdr3_nt: TGTGCCAGCAGCTTATCAGAGACCCAGTACTTC
clone_size: few; d_call: TRBD1; j_call: TRBJ1-1; v_call: TRBV7-2; cdr3_aa: CASSSGGQNTEAFF; cdr3_nt: TGTGCCAGCAGTTCAGGGGGCCAGAACACTGAAGCTTTCTTT
clone_size: -; d_call: -; j_call: TRBJ2-5; v_call: TRBV12-5; cdr3_aa: CASGPPGAPGGTQYF; cdr3_nt: TGTGCTAGTGGCCCCCCGGGGGCCCCTGGCGGGACCCAGTACTTC
clone_size: once; d_call: -; j_call: TRBJ1-3; v_call: TRBV19; cdr3_aa: CASSLDAGRGNTIYF; cdr3_nt: TGTGCCAGTAGTTTGGACGCAGGCCGAGGAAACACCATATATTTT
clone_size: -; d_call: -; j_call: TRBJ2-7; v_call: TRBV10-3; cdr3_aa: CAISDPGRSSYEQYF; cdr3_nt: TGTGCCATCAGTGATCCGGGCCGTAGCTCCTACGAGCAGTACTTC